This TCR beta chain came from a study of cytomegalovirus exposure and HLA in healthy donors. Study-wide findings and caveats: About 90% or about 30% of the time was how often most TCR beta V segments were productive, according to an earlier analysis. Researchers left out some V segments, among them TRBV6-2 and TRBV6-3, as indistinguishable.

Concerning this clone itself: Its specificity is unknown.

The germline CDR1 and CDR2 sequences are MDHEN and SYDVKM. The V gene lost 2 bases and the J gene lost 9 bases, with 13 bases spanning the gap. The CDR3 consists of 13 residues. It was with 60 Vbeta and 13 Jbeta primers that the PCR ran. The repertoire was sequenced with immunoSEQ multiplex PCR; TCRdb's copy has only in-frame clones and lacks some. The data contain over 100,000 clones, around three quarters of them singletons. Sequenced material: PBMCs. The receptor was derived from a male donor in good health and CMV-seropositive. V gene TRBV28 combines with J gene TRBJ1-2; D is unclear. The CDR3 loop is CASSLETARRYTF. In DNA, the CDR3 is TGTGCCAGCAGTTTAGAAACAGCTCGACGCTACACCTTC.